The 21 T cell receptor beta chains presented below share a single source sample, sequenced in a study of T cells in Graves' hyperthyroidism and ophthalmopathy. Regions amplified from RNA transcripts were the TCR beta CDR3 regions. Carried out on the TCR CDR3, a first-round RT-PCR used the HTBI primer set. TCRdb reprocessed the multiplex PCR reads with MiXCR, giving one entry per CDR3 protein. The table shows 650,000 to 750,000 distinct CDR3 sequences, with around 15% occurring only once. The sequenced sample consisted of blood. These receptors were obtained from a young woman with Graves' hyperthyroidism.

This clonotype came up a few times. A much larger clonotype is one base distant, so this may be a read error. The CDR3 DNA follows: TGTGCCAGCAGCTCGCTCGTAGGGCAGAATGGCTACACCTTC. It is translated as CASSSLVGQNGYTF. V and J are TRBV28 and TRBJ1-2; D gene ambiguous. Per germline, CDR1 MDHEN and CDR2 SYDVKM. The CDR3 has 14 residues. V shed 6 bases and J shed 6 bases, with 17 bases lying between them.

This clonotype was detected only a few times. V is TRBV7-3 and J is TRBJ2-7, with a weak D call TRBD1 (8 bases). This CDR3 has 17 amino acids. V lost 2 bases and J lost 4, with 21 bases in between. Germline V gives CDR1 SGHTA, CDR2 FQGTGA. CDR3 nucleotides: TGTGCCAGCAGCTTATATGTCGGGAGGACAGGGTCGTACGAGCAGTACTTC. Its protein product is CASSLYVGRTGSYEQYF. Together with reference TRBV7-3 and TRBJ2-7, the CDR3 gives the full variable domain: GAGVSQTPSNKVTEKGKYVELRCDPISGHTALYWYRQSLGQGPEFLIYFQGTGAADDSGLPNDRFFAVRPEGSVSTLKIQRTERGDSAVYLCASSLYVGRTGSYEQYFGPGTRLTVT.

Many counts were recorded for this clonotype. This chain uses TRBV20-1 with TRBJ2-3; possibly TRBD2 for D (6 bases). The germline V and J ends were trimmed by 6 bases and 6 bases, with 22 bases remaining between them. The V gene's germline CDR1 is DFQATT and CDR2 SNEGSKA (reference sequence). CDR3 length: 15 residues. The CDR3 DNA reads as TGCAGTGCAGTCGGGACTCCCATAGCTCCGGATACGCAGTATTTT. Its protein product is CSAVGTPIAPDTQYF.

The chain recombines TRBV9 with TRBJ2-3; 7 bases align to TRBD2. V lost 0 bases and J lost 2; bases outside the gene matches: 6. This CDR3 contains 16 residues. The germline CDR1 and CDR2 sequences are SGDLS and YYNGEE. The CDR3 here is CASSVESSGITDTQYF. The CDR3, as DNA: TGTGCCAGCAGCGTAGAGTCTAGCGGCATCACAGATACGCAGTATTTT.

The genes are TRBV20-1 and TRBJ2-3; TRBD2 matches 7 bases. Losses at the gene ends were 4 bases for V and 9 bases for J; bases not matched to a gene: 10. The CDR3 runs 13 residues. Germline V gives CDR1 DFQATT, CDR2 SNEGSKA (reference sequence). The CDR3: CSAITGGENTQYF. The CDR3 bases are TGCAGTGCTATTACGGGAGGAGAGAACACGCAGTATTTT.

CDR3 in DNA: TGCAGTGCTAGAGTTTCCACTAGCGGGAGATACAATGAGCAGTTCTTC. Translating gives CSARVSTSGRYNEQFF. The chain combines TRBV20-1 with TRBJ2-1; 11 nucleotides line up with TRBD2. V was pared by 1 base and J by 4 bases, with 6 bases of the junction left unmatched. CDR1 is DFQATT and CDR2 is SNEGSKA in the germline V gene (reference sequence). The CDR3 runs to 16 residues.

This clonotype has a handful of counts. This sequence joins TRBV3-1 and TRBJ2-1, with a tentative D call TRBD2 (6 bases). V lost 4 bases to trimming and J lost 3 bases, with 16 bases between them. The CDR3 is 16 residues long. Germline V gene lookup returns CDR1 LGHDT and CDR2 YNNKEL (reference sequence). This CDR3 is CASSPRLVLLYNEQFF. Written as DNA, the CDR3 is TGTGCCAGCAGCCCCCGACTAGTTTTGCTCTACAATGAGCAGTTCTTC.

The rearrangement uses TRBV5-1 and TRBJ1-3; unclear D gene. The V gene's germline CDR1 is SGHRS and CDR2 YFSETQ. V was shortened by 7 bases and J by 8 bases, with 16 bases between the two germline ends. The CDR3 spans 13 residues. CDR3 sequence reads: CASGPLTMDTIYF. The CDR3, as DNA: TGCGCCAGCGGACCCCTCACGATGGACACCATATATTTT.

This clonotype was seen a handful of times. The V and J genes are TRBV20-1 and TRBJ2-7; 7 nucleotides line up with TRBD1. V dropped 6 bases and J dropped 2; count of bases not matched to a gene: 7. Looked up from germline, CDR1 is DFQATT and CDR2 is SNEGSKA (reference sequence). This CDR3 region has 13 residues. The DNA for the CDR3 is TGCAGTGCCGGGGACAGCCTTACCTACGAGCAGTACTTC. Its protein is CSAGDSLTYEQYF.

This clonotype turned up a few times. CDR3 sequence: CASNHRGLAGSYNEQFF. Here the CDR3 DNA reads TGTGCCAGTAACCACCGAGGACTAGCTGGCTCCTACAATGAGCAGTTCTTC. V and J are TRBV19 and TRBJ2-1; 8 bases align to TRBD2. The CDR3 runs to 17 residues. V trimming: 7 bases; J trimming: 0 bases; junction bases outside the gene matches: 11. The germline V gene has CDR1 LNHDA and CDR2 SQIVND (reference sequence).

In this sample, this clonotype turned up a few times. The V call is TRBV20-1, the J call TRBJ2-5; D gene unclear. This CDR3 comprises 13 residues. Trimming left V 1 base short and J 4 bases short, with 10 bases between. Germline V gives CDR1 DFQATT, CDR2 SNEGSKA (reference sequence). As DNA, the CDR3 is TGCAGTGCTAGAGGGTTTCCGGGAGAGACCCAGTACTTC. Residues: CSARGFPGETQYF.

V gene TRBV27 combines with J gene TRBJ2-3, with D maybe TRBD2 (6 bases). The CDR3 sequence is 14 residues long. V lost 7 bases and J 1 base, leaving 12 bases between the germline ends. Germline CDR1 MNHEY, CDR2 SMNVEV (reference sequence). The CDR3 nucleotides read TGTGCCAGCATAGAAAGCGGGCGCACAGATACGCAGTATTTT. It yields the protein CASIESGRTDTQYF.

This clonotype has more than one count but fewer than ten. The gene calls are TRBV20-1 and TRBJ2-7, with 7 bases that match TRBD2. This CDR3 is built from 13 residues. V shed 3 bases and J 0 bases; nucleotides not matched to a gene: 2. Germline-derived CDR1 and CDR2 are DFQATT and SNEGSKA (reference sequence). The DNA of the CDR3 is TGCAGTGCTAGCGGGAGGTACTCCTACGAGCAGTACTTC. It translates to CSASGRYSYEQYF.

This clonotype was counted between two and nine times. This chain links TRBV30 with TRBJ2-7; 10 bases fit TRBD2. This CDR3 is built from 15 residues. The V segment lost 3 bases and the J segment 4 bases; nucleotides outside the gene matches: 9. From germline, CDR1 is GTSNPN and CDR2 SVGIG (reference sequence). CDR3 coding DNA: TGTGCCTGGAGCCCGAGACTAGCGGGCTTATACGAGCAGTACTTC. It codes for CAWSPRLAGLYEQYF.

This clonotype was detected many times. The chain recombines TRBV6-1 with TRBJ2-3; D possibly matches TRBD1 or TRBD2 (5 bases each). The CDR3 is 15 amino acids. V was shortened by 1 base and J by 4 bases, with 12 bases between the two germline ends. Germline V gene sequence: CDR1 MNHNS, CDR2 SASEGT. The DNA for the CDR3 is TGTGCCAGCAGTGAAGTGGGGACCGGGGCAGATACGCAGTATTTT. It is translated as CASSEVGTGADTQYF.

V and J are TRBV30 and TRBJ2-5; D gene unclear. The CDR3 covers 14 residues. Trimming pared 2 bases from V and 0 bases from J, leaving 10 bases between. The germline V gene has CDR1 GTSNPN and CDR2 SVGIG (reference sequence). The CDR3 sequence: CAWSWAEYQETQYF. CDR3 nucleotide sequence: TGTGCCTGGAGTTGGGCAGAGTACCAAGAGACCCAGTACTTC.

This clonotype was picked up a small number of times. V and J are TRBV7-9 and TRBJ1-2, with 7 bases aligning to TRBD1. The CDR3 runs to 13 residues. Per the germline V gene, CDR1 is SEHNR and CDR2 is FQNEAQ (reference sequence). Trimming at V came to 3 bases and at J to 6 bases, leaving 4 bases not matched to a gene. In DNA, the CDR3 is TGTGCCAGCAGCTTCCGCCAGGGGGATGGCTACACCTTC. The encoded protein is CASSFRQGDGYTF. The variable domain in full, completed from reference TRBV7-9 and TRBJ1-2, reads DTGVSQNPRHKITKRGQNVTFRCDPISEHNRLYWYRQTLGQGPEFLTYFQNEAQLEKSRLLSDRFSAERPKGSFSTLEIQRTEQGDSAMYLCASSFRQGDGYTFGSGTRLTVV.

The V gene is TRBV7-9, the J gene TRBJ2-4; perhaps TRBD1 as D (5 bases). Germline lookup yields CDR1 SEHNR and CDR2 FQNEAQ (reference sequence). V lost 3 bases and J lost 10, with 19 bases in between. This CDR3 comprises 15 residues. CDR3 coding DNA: TGTGCCAGCAGCTTGAAGGGGAAGGAGTCCGAGATTCAGTACTTC. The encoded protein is CASSLKGKESEIQYF.

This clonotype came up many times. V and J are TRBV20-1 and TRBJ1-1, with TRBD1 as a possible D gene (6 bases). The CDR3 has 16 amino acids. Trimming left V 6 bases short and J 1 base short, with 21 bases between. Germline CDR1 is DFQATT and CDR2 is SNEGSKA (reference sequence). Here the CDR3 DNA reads TGCAGTGCCCCCCGGGCGGGGAGGGGGGCGAACACTGAAGCTTTCTTT. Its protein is CSAPRAGRGANTEAFF.

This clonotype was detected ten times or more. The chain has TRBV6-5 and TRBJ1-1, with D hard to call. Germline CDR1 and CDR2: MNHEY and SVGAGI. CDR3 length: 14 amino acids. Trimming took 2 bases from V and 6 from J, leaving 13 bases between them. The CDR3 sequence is CASSYGPPTAEAFF. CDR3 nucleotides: TGTGCCAGCAGTTACGGGCCCCCAACGGCTGAAGCTTTCTTT.

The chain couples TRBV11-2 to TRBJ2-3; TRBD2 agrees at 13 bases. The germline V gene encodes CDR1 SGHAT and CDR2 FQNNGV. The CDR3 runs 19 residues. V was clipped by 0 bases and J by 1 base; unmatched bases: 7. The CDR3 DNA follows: TGTGCCAGCAGCTTAGATCGGCTTGGGACTAGCGGGGGCACAGATACGCAGTATTTT. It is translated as CASSLDRLGTSGGTDTQYF.